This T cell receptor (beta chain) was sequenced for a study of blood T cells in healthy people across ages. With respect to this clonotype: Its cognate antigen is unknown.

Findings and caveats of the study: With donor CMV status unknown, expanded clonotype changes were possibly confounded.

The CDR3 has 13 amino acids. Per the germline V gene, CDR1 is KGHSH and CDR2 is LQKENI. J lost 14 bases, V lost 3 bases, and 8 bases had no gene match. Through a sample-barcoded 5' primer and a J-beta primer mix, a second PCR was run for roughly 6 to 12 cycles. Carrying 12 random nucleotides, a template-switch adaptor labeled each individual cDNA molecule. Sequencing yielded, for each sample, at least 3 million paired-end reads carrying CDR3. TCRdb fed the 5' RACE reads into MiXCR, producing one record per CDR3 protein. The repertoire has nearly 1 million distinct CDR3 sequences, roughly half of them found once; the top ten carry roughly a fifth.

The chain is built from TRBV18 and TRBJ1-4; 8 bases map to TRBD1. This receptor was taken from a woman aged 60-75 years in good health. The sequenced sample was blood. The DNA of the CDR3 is TGTGCCAGCTCACCGGCCCCTACAGGGGGTCTGTTTTTT. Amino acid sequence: CASSPAPTGGLFF.